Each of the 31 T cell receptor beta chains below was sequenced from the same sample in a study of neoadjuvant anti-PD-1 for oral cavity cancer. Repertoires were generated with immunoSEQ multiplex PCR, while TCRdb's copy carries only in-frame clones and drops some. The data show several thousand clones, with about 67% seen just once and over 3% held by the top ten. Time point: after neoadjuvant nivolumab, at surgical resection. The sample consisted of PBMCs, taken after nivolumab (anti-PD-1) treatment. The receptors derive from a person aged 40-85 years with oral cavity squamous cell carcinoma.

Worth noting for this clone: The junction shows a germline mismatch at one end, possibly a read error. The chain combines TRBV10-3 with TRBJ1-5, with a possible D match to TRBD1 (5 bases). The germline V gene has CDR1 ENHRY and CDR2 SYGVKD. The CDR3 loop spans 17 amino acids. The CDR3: CAISKSRRGFSNQPQHF. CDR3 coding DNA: TGTGCCATCAGTAAGTCGCGAAGGGGATTTAGCAATCAGCCCCAGCATTTT.

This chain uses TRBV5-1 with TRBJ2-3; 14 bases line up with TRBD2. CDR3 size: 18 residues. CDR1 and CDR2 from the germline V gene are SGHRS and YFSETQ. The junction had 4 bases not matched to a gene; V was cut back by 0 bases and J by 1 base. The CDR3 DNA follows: TGCGCCAGCAGCTTGGTAGGACTAGCGGGGGGACGCACAGATACGCAGTATTTT. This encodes CASSLVGLAGGRTDTQYF.

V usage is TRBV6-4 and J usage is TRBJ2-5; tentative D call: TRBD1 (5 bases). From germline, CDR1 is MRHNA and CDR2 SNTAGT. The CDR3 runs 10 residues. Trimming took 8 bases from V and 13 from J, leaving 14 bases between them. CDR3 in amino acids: CASLTVSGYF. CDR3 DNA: TGTGCCAGCCTGACAGTTTCTGGGTACTTC.

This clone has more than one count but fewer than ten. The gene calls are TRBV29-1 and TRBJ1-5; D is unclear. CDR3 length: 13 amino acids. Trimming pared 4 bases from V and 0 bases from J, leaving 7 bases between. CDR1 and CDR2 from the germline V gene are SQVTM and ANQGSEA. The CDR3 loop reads CSVGGHSNQPQHF. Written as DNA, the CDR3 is TGCAGCGTTGGCGGTCATAGCAATCAGCCCCAGCATTTT. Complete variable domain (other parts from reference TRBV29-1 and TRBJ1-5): SAVISQKPSRDICQRGTSLTIQCQVDSQVTMMFWYRQQPGQSLTLIATANQGSEATYESGFVIDKFPISRPNLTFSTLTVSNMSPEDSSIYLCSVGGHSNQPQHFGDGTRLSIL.

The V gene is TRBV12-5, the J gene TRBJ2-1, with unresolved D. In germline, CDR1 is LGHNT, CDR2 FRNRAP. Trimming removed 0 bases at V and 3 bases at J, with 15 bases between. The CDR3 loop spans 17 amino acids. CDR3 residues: CASGLVQNSRNYNEQFF. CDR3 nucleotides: TGTGCTAGTGGTTTGGTTCAGAACTCCCGGAACTACAATGAGCAGTTCTTC.

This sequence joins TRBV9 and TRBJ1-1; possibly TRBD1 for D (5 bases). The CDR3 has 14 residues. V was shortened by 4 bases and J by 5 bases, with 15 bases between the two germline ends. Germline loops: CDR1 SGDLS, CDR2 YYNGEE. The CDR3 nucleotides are TGTGCCAGCAGCCGATTGGGGGATCGGACTGAAGCTTTCTTT. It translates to CASSRLGDRTEAFF.

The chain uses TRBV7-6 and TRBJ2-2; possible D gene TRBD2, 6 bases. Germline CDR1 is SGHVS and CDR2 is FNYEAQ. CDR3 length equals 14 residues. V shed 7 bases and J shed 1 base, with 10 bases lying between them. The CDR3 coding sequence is TGTGCCAGCACCTTGGGGGGGAACACCGGGGAGCTGTTTTTT. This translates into CASTLGGNTGELFF.

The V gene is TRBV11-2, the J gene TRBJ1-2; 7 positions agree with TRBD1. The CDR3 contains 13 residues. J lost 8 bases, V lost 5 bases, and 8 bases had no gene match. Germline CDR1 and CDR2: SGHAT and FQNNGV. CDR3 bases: TGTGCCAGCAGCCCCCAGACAGGGCGAGGCTACACCTTC. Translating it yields CASSPQTGRGYTF.

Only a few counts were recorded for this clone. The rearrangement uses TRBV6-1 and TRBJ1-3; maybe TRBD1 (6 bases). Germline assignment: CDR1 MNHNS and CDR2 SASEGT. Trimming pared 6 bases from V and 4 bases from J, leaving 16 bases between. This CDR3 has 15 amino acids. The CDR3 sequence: CASSAYQQGGNTIYF. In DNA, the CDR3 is TGTGCCAGCAGCGCTTATCAGCAGGGGGGAAACACCATATATTTT.

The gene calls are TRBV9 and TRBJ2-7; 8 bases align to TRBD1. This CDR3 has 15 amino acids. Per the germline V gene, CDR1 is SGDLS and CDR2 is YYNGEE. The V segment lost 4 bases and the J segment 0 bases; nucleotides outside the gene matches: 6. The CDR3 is CASSPQDRVSYEQYF. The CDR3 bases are TGTGCCAGCAGCCCCCAGGACAGGGTCTCCTACGAGCAGTACTTC.

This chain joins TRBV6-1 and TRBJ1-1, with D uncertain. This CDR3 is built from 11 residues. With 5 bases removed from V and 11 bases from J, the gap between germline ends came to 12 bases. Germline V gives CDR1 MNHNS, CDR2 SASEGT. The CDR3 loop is CASSRAEWAFF. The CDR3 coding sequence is TGTGCCAGCAGTCGAGCGGAGTGGGCTTTCTTT.

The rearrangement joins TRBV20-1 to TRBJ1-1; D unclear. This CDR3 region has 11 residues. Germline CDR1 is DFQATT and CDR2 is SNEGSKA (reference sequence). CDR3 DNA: TGCAGCCACCGGAAGGGCCGTGAAGCTTTCTTT. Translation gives CSHRKGREAFF.

CDR3 nucleotides: TGCGCCAGCAGCCAAGAGCACTTTGGCAATCAGCCCCAGCATTTT. Protein product: CASSQEHFGNQPQHF. The J gene is TRBJ1-5, the V gene TRBV4-3, with D unresolved. CDR3 length: 15 amino acids. Germline assignment: CDR1 LGHNA and CDR2 YSLEER. V lost 0 bases and J lost 2, with 8 bases in between.

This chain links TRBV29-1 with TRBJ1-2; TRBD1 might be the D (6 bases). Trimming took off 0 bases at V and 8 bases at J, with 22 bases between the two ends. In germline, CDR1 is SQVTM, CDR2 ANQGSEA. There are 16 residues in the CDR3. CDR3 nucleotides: TGCAGCGTTGAAGATCGAAACGGGGGCGCAGCGGGGGGCTACACCTTC. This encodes CSVEDRNGGAAGGYTF.

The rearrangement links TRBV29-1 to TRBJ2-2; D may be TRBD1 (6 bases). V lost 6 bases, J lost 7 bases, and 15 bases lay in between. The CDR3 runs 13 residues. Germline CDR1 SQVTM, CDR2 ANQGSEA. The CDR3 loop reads CSVLTGRGGELFF. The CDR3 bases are TGCAGCGTCCTGACAGGAAGGGGCGGGGAGCTGTTTTTT.

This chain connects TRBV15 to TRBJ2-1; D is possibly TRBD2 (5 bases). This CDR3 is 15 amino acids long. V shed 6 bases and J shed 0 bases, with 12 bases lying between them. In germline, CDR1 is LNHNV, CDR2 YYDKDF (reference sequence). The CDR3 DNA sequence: TGTGCCACCAGGATAAGCGCGGGCTCCTACAATGAGCAGTTCTTC. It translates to CATRISAGSYNEQFF.

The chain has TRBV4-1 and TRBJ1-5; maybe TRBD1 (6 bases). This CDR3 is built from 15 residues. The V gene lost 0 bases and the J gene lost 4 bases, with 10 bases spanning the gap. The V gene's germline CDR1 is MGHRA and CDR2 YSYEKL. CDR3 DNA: TGCGCCAGCAGCCAAGAAAGGGGGGTTAATCAGCCCCAGCATTTT. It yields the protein CASSQERGVNQPQHF.

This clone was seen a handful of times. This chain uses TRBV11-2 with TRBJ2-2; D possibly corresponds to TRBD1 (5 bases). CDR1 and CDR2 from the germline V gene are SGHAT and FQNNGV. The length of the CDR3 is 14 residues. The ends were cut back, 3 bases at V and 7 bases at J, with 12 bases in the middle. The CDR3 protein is CASSFSDNHGELFF. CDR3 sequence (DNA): TGTGCCAGCAGCTTCTCGGACAATCACGGGGAGCTGTTTTTT. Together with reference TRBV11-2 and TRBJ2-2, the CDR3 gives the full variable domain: EAGVAQSPRYKIIEKRQSVAFWCNPISGHATLYWYQQILGQGPKLLIQFQNNGVVDDSQLPKDRFSAERLKGVDSTLKIQPAKLEDSAVYLCASSFSDNHGELFFGEGSRLTVL.

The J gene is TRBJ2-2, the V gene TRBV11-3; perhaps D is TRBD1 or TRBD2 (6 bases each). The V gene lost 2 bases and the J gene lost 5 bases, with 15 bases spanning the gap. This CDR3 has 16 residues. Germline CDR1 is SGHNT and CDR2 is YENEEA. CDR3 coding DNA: TGTGCCAGCAGCTTATACGGGGGCGAGTATACCGGGGAGCTGTTTTTT. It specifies CASSLYGGEYTGELFF.

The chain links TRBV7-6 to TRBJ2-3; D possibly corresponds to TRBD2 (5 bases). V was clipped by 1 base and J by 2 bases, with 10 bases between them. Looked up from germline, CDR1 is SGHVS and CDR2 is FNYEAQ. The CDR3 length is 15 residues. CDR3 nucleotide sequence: TGTGCCAGCAGCTTAGGGACTCAGACCACAGATACGCAGTATTTT. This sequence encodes CASSLGTQTTDTQYF.

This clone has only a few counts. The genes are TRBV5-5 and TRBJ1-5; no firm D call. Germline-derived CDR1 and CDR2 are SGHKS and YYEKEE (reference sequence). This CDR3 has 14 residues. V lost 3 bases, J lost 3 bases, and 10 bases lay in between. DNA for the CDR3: TGTGCCAGCAGCTCCGACATCGTCAATCAGCCCCAGCATTTT. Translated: CASSSDIVNQPQHF.

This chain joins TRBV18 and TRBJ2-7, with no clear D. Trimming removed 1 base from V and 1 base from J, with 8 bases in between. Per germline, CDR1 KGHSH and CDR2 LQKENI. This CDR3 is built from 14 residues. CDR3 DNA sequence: TGTGCCAGCTCACCACGGCCAGGTTCCTACGAGCAGTACTTC. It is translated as CASSPRPGSYEQYF.

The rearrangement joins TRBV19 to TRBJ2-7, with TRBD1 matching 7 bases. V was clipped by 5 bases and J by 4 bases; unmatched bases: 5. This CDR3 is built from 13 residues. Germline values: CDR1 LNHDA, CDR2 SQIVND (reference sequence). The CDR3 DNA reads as TGTGCCAGTAGTCCCGGGACAGAGTACGAGCAGTACTTC. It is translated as CASSPGTEYEQYF.

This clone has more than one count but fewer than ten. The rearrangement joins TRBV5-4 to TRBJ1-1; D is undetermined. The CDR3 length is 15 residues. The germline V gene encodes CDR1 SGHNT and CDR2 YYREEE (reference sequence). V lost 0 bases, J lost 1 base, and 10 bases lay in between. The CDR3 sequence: CASSLDGTRNTEAFF. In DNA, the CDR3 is TGTGCCAGCAGCTTGGATGGCACACGGAACACTGAAGCTTTCTTT.

CDR3 nucleotide sequence: TGTGCCAGCAGCCATTCGGGCGACAGGAGGAACTATGGCTACACCTTC. Translating gives CASSHSGDRRNYGYTF. The chain uses TRBV4-2 and TRBJ1-2; possibly TRBD1 for D (6 bases). CDR1 LGHNA and CDR2 YNFKEQ come from the germline V gene. This CDR3 is 16 amino acids long. Trimming took off 3 bases at V and 2 bases at J, with 16 bases between the two ends.

The CDR3: CASSPRQERNTIYF. The CDR3 nucleotides read TGTGCCAGCAGCCCTAGACAGGAGAGAAACACCATATATTTT. The J gene is TRBJ1-3, the V gene TRBV7-8, with D perhaps TRBD1 (6 bases). The CDR3 extends over 14 amino acids. CDR1 is SGHVS and CDR2 is FQNEAQ in the germline V gene. V was trimmed by 5 bases and J by 5 bases, leaving 13 bases between them. The full variable domain, with the rest looked up from reference TRBV7-8 and TRBJ1-3, is GAGVSQSPRYKVAKRGQDVALRCDPISGHVSLFWYQQALGQGPEFLTYFQNEAQLDKSGLPSDRFFAERPEGSVSTLKIQRTQQEDSAVYLCASSPRQERNTIYFGEGSWLTVV.

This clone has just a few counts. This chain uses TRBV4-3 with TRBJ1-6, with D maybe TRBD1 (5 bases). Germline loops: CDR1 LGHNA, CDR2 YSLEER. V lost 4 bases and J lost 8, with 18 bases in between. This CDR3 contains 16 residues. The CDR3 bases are TGCGCCAGCAGCCGGGGACCGGCCGGGGAATATTCACCCCTCCACTTT. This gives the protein CASSRGPAGEYSPLHF.

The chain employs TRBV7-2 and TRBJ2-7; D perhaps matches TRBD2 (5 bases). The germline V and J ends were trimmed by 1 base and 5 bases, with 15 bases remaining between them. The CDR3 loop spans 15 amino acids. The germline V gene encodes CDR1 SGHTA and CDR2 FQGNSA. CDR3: CASSLDGRGVDEQYF. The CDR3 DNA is TGTGCCAGCAGCTTAGACGGCCGGGGTGTTGACGAGCAGTACTTC.

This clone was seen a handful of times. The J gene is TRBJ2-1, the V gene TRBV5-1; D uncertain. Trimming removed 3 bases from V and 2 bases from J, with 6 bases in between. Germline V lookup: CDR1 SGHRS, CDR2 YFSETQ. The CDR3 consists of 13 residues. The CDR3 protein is CASSSDTYNEQFF. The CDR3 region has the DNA TGCGCCAGCAGCTCGGATACCTACAATGAGCAGTTCTTC.

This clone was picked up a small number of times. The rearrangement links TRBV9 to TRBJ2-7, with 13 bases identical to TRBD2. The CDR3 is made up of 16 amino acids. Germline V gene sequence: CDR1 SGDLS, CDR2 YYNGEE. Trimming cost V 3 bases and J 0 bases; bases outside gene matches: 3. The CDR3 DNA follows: TGTGCCAGCAGCGGGGGACTAGCGGGGAGCTCCTACGAGCAGTACTTC. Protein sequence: CASSGGLAGSSYEQYF.

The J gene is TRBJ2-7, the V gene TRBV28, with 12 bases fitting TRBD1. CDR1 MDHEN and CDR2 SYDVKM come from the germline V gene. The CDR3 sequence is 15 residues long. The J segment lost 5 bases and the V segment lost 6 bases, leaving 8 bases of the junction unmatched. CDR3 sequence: CASSPWDRGRNEQYF. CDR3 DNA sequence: TGTGCCAGCAGCCCTTGGGACAGGGGGCGGAACGAGCAGTACTTC.